This note documents a single T cell receptor beta chain sequence. The antigen is unknown. A read error may account for a junction end that differs from germline. The data were taken from a study of Graves' ophthalmopathy and Graves' hyperthyroidism. PBMCs had their origin in fresh peripheral blood (approximately 9.9 ml). The CDR3 extends over 14 amino acids. Germline V lookup: CDR1 MNHEY, CDR2 SVGAGI. TCR beta CDR3 regions were amplified from RNA transcripts. A first-round RT-PCR used HTBI primers, followed by a second-round multiplex PCR. TCRdb reanalysed the multiplex PCR reads using MiXCR and keeps one entry per CDR3 protein. The sample consists of 650,000 to 900,000 distinct CDR3 sequences, about 44% of them appearing once. Study conclusions and caveats: Prediction of ophthalmopathy progression reached about 71% sensitivity and around 72% specificity.

This receptor was taken from an adult man with Graves' ophthalmopathy. The sequencing input was peripheral blood. This chain links TRBV6-5 with TRBJ2-7; 8 bases line up with TRBD2. The CDR3 sequence: CAKTTSADALRAYF. Here the CDR3 DNA reads TGCGCCAAGACGACTAGCGCCGATGCGTTGCGAGCGTACTTC.